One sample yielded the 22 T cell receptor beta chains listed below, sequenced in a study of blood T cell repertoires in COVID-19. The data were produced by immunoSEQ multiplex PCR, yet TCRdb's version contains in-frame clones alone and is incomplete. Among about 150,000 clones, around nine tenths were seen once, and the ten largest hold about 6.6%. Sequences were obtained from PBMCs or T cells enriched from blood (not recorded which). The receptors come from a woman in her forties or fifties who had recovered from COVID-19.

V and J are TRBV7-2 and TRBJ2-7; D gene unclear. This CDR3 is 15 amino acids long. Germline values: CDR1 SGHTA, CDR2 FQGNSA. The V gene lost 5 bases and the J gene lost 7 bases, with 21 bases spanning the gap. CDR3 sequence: CASSPGSVRRWEQYF. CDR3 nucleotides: TGTGCCAGCAGCCCTGGAAGTGTTCGGCGGTGGGAGCAGTACTTC. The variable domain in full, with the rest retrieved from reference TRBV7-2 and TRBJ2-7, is GAGVSQSPSNKVTEKGKDVELRCDPISGHTALYWYRQSLGQGLEFLIYFQGNSAPDKSGLPSDRFSAERTGGSVSTLTIQRTQQEDSAVYLCASSPGSVRRWEQYFGPGTRLTVT.

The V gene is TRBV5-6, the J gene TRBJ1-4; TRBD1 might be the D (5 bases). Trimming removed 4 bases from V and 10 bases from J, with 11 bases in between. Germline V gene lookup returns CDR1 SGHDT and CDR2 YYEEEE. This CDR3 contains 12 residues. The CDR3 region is CASSLGRGKLFF. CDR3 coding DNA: TGTGCCAGCAGCCTGGGACGGGGAAAACTGTTTTTT.

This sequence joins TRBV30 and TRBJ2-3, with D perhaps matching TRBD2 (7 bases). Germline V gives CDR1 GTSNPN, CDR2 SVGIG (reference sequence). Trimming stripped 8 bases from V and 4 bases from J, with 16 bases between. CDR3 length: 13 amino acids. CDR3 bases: TGTGCCGGAAAGGGGGGGGGCGCAGATACGCAGTATTTT. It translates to CAGKGGGADTQYF.

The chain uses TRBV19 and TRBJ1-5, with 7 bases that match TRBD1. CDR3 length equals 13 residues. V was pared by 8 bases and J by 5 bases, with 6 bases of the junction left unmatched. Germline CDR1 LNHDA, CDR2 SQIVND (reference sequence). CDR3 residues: CASSTGADQPQHF. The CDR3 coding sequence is TGTGCCAGTTCTACAGGGGCGGATCAGCCCCAGCATTTT.

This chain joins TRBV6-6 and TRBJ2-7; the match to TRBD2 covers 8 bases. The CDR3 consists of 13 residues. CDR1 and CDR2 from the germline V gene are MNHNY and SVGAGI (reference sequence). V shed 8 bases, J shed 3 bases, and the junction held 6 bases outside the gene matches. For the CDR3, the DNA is TGTGCCAGCGGTACTAGCGGACGCTACGAGCAGTACTTC. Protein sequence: CASGTSGRYEQYF.

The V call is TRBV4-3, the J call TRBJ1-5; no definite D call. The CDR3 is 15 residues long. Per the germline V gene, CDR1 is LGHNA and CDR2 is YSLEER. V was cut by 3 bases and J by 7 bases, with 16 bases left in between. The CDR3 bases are TGCGCCAGCAGCCACAGGACTGAGTCGGGGCAGCCCCAGCATTTT. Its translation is CASSHRTESGQPQHF.

In nucleotides, the CDR3 is TGTGCCAGCAGCCAGCCAGGACTCGCATACGAGCAGTACTTC. Its translation: CASSQPGLAYEQYF. The chain combines TRBV5-6 with TRBJ2-7, with D perhaps TRBD2 (5 bases). This CDR3 contains 14 residues. Deletions cut 4 bases from V and 4 bases from J, with 15 bases between. Germline CDR1 is SGHDT and CDR2 is YYEEEE.

CDR3 region: CASSWGLLDQNEQFF. The CDR3 nucleotides are TGTGCCAGCAGTTGGGGCCTCCTAGACCAGAATGAGCAGTTCTTC. The chain combines TRBV2 with TRBJ2-1; D is possibly TRBD1 (5 bases). This CDR3 comprises 15 residues. Germline V gene data show CDR1 as SNHLY and CDR2 as FYNNEI. The V and J ends lost 5 bases and 7 bases respectively, with 18 bases between them.

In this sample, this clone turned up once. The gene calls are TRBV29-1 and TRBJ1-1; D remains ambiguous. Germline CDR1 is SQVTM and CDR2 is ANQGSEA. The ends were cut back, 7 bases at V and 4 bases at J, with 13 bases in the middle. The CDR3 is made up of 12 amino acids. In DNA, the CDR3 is TGCAGCGGTGGATTCCCGGGCACTGAAGCTTTCTTT. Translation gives CSGGFPGTEAFF.

This CDR3 reads CASSYPGQGRNTEAFF. CDR3 bases: TGTGCCAGCAGTTACCCTGGACAGGGCAGGAACACTGAAGCTTTCTTT. The chain combines TRBV6-2 or TRBV6-3 with TRBJ1-1, with 8 bases aligning to TRBD1. J gave up 1 base and V 2 bases, and 6 bases lay outside the gene matches. This CDR3 is built from 16 residues. The germline gives CDR1 MNHEY, CDR2 SVGEGT.

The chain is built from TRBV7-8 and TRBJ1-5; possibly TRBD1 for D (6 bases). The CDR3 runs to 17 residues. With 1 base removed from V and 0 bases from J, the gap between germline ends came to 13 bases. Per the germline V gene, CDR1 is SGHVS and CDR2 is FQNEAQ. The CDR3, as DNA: TGTGCCAGCAGCTTAGTTCAGGGGATGTATAGCAATCAGCCCCAGCATTTT. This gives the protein CASSLVQGMYSNQPQHF.

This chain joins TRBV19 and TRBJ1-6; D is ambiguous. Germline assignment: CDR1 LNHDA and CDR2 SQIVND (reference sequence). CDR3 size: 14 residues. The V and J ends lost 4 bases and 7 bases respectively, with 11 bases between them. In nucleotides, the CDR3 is TGTGCCAGTAGTAAGGTGGCGGGGAATTCACCCCTCCACTTT. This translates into CASSKVAGNSPLHF.

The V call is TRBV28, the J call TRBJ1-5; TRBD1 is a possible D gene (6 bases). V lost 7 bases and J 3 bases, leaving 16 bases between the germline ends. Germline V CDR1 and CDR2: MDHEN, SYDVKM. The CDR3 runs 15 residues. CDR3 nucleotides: TGTGCCAGCACTTGGACCGGGACACCCAATCAGCCCCAGCATTTT. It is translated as CASTWTGTPNQPQHF.

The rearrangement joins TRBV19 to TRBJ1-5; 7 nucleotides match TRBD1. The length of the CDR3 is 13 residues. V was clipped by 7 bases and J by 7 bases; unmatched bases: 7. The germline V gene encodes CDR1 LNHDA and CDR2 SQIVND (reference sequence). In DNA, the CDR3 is TGTGCCAGTACAAGACAGGGTGGACAGCCCCAGCATTTT. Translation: CASTRQGGQPQHF.

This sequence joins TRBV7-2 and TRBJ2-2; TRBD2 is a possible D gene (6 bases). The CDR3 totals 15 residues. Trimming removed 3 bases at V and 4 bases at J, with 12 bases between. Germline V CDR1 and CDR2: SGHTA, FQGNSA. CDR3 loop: CASSFTSPGTGELFF. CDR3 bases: TGTGCCAGCAGCTTCACTAGCCCCGGCACCGGGGAGCTGTTTTTT.

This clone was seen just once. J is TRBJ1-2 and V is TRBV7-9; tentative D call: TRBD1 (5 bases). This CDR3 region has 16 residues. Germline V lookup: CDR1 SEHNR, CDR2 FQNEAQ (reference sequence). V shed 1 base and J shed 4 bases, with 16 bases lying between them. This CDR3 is CASSLGAGRARYGYTF. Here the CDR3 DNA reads TGTGCCAGCAGCTTAGGAGCAGGGCGCGCTCGCTATGGCTACACCTTC.

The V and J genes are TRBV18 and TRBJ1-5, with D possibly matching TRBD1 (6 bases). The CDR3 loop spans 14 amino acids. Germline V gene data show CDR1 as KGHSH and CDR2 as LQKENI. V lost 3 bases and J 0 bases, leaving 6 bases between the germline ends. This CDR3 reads CASSPDSSNQPQHF. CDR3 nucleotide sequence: TGTGCCAGCTCACCGGACAGTAGCAATCAGCCCCAGCATTTT.

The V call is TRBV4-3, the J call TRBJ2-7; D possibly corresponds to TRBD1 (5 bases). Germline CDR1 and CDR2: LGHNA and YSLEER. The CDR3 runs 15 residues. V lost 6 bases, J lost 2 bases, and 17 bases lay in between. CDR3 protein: CASRDPGPFTYEQYF. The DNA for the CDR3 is TGCGCCAGCAGAGATCCAGGGCCTTTCACCTACGAGCAGTACTTC.

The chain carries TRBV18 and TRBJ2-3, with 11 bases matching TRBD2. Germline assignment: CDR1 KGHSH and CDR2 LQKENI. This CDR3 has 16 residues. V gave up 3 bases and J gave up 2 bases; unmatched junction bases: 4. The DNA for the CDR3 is TGTGCCAGCTCACCTTCACTAGCGGGGGCCACAGATACGCAGTATTTT. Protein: CASSPSLAGATDTQYF.

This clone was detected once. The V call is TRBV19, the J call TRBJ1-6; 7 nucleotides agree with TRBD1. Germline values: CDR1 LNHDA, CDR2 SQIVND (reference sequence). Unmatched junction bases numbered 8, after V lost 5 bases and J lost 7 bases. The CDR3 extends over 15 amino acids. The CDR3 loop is CASSPQGVENSPLHF. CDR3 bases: TGTGCCAGTAGTCCCCAGGGGGTGGAAAATTCACCCCTCCACTTT.

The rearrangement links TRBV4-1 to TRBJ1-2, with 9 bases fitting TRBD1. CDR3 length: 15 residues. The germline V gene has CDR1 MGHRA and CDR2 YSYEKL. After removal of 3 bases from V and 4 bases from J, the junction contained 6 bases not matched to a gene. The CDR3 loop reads CASSQDRGAIYGYTF. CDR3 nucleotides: TGCGCCAGCAGCCAGGACAGGGGCGCGATCTATGGCTACACCTTC.

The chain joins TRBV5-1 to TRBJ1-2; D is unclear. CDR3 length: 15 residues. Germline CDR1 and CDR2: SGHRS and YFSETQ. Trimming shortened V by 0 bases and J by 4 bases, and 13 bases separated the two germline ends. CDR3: CASSLAGGSLYGYTF. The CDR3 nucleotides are TGCGCCAGCAGCTTGGCGGGTGGCAGCCTCTATGGCTACACCTTC.